This entry features one TCR beta chain sequence. Antigen specificity is unknown. The V segment lost 2 bases and the J segment 1 base; nucleotides outside the gene matches: 7. CDR3 length equals 17 residues. Germline values: CDR1 LGHNA, CDR2 YNFKEQ. The entry originates in a study of cytomegalovirus exposure and HLA in healthy donors. Notes on the study in general: Among TCR sequences, most were rare, though some public TCRs appeared in many donors.

The study ran its PCR with 60 Vbeta and 13 Jbeta primers. Libraries were prepared by immunoSEQ multiplex PCR; TCRdb keeps only in-frame clonotypes and omits some of them. Counted here are about 220,000 clones, roughly 75% occurring once; the ten biggest clones make up 1.8%. Source material: PBMCs. This chain joins TRBV4-2 and TRBJ2-5; 10 bases line up with TRBD2. The sequence came from a woman in her twenties or thirties in good health and CMV-seronegative. The CDR3 region is CASSQKGRTSGQETQYF. CDR3 in DNA: TGTGCCAGCAGCCAAAAGGGCCGGACTAGCGGCCAAGAGACCCAGTACTTC.